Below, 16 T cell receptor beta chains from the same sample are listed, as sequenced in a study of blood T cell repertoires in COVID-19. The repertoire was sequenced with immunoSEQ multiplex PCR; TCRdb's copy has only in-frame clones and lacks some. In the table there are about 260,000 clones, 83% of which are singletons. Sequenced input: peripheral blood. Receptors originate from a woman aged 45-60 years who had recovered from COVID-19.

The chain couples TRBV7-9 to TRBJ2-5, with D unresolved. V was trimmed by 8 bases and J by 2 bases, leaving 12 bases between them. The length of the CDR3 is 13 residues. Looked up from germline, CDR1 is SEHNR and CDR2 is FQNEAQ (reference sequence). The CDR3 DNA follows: TGTGCCAGCGGAAGAGACTGGCAAGAGACCCAGTACTTC. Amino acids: CASGRDWQETQYF. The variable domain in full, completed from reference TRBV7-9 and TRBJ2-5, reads DTGVSQNPRHKITKRGQNVTFRCDPISEHNRLYWYRQTLGQGPEFLTYFQNEAQLEKSRLLSDRFSAERPKGSFSTLEIQRTEQGDSAMYLCASGRDWQETQYFGPGTRLLVL.

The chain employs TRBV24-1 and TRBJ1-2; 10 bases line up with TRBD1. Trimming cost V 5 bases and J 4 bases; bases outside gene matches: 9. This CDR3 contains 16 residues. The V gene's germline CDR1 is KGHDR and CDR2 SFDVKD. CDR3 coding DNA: TGTGCCACCAGTGTTATGACGGGACAGGGGTCCTATGGCTACACCTTC. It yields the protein CATSVMTGQGSYGYTF.

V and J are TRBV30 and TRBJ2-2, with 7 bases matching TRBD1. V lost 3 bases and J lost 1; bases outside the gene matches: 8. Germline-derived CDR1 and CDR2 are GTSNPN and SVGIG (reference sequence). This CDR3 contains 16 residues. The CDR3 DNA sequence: TGTGCCTGGAGCGGGCAGGGGGATAGGAACACCGGGGAGCTGTTTTTT. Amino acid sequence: CAWSGQGDRNTGELFF. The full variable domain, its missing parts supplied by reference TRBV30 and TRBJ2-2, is SQTIHQWPATLVQPVGSPLSLECTVEGTSNPNLYWYRQAAGRGLQLLFYSVGIGQISSEVPQNLSASRPQDRQFILSSKKLLLSDSGFYLCAWSGQGDRNTGELFFGEGSRLTVL.

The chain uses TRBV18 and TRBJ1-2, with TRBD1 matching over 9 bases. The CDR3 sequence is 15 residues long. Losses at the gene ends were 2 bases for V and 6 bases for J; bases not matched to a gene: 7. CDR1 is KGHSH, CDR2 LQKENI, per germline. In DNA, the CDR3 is TGTGCCAGCTCACCAGATACAGGGGGCGCGAATGGCTACACCTTC. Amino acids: CASSPDTGGANGYTF.

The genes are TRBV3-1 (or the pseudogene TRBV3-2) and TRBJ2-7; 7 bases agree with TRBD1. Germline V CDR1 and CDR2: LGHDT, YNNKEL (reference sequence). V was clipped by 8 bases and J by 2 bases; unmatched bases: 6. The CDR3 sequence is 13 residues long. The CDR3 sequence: CASGRQGAYEQYF. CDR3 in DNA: TGTGCCAGCGGTCGACAGGGAGCCTACGAGCAGTACTTC.

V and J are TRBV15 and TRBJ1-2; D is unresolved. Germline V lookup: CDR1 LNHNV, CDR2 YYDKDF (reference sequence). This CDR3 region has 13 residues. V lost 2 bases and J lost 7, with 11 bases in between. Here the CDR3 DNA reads TGTGCCACCAGCAGAAACCTTTACGGTGGCTACACCTTC. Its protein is CATSRNLYGGYTF.

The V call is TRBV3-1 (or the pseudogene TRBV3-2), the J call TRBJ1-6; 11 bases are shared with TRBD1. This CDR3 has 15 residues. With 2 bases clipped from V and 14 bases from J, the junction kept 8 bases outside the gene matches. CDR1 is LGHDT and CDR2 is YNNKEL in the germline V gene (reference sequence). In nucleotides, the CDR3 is TGTGCCAGCAGCCAATACGGGACAGGGGGTGTTTCCCTCCACTTT. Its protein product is CASSQYGTGGVSLHF.

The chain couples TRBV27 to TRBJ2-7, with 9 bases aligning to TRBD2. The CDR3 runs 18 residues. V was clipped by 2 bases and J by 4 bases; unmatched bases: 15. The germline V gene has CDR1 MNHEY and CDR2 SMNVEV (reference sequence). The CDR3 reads CASSLRVAVAGDSYEQYF. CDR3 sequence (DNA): TGTGCCAGCAGTTTACGAGTTGCCGTAGCGGGAGACTCTTACGAGCAGTACTTC.

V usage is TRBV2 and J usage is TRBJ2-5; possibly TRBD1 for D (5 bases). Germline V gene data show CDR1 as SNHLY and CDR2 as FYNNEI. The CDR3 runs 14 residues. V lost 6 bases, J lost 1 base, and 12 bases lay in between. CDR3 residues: CASRWTLGQETQYF. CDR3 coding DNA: TGTGCCAGCAGGTGGACACTGGGCCAAGAGACCCAGTACTTC. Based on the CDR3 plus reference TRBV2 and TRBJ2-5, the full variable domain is EPEVTQTPSHQVTQMGQEVILRCVPISNHLYFYWYRQILGQKVEFLVSFYNNEISEKSEIFDDQFSVERPDGSNFTLKIRSTKLEDSAMYFCASRWTLGQETQYFGPGTRLLVL.

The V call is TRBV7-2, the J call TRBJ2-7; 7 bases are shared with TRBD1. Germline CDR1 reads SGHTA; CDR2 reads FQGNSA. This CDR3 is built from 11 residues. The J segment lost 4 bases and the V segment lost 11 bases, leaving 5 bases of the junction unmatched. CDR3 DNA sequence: TGTGCCTTGGGGACAGAATACGAGCAGTACTTC. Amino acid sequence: CALGTEYEQYF.

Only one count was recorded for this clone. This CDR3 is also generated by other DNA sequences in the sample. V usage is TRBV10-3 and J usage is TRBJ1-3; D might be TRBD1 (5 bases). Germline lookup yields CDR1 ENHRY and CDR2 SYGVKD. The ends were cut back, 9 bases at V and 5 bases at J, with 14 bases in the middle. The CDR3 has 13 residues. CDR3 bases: TGTGCCATTAGTCGGGACTTACGAAACACCATATATTTT. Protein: CAISRDLRNTIYF.

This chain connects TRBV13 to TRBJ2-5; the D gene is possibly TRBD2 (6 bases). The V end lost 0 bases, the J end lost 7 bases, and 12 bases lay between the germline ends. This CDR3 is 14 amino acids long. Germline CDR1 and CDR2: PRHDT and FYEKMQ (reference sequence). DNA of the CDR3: TGTGCCAGCAGCTTAGGGCGACTAGAAGGGACCCAGTACTTC. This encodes CASSLGRLEGTQYF.

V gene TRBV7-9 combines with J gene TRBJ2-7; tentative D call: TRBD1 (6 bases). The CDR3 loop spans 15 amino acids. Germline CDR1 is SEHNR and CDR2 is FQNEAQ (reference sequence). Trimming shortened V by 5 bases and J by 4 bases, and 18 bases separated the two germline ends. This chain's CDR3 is CASSPATGISYEQYF. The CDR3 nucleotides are TGTGCCAGCAGCCCCGCTACAGGGATCTCATACGAGCAGTACTTC.

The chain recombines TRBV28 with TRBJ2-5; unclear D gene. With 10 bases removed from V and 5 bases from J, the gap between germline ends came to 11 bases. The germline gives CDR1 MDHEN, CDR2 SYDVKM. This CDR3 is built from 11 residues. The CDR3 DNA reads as TGTGCCATCCACCCCAGTGAGACCCAGTACTTC. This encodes CAIHPSETQYF. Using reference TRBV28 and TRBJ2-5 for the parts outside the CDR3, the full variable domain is DVKVTQSSRYLVKRTGEKVFLECVQDMDHENMFWYRQDPGLGLRLIYFSYDVKMKEKGDIPEGYSVSREKKERFSLILESASTNQTSMYLCAIHPSETQYFGPGTRLLVL.

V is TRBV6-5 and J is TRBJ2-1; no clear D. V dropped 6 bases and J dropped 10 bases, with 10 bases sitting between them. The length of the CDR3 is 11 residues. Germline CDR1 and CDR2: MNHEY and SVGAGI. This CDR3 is CASRNPREQFF. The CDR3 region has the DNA TGTGCCAGCAGGAACCCCAGGGAGCAGTTCTTC.

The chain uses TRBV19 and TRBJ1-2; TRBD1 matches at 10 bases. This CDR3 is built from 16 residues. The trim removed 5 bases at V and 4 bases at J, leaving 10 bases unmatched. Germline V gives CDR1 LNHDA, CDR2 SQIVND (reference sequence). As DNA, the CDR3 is TGTGCCAGTAGTCCTATCCAGACAGGGGGCAGCTATGGCTACACCTTC. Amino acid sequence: CASSPIQTGGSYGYTF.